A single sample is the source of the 4 T cell receptor beta chains below, sequenced in a study of T cell clones after liver transplantation. The table came from immunoSEQ multiplex PCR; TCRdb's copy has only in-frame clones and leaves some out. The sample has 50,000 to 60,000 clones, approximately 70% seen once. Sample: CD4+ T cells from blood, taken at the approximately 16-month timepoint. The source of these receptors is a human patient who received a liver transplant. Part of the T cell pool may stem from the graft donor.

Judged by abundance, this clone is medium-sized. The V call is TRBV5-5, the J call TRBJ1-2, with no clear D. CDR3 size: 16 residues. CDR1 and CDR2 (germline): SGHKS, YYEKEE (reference sequence). Between the trimmed V and J ends, which lost 0 bases and 0 bases, there was a span of 12 bases. The CDR3 bases are TGTGCCAGCAGCTTGGGTGTTCGGGCCGCTAACTATGGCTACACCTTC. Translation: CASSLGVRAANYGYTF.

The chain has TRBV2 and TRBJ2-3; 10 bases line up with TRBD2. The J segment lost 2 bases and the V segment lost 6 bases, leaving 2 bases of the junction unmatched. The CDR3 extends over 14 amino acids. Germline CDR1 SNHLY, CDR2 FYNNEI. For the CDR3, the DNA is TGTGCCAGCAGACTAGCGGGGTCCACAGATACGCAGTATTTT. It yields the protein CASRLAGSTDTQYF.

The rearrangement joins TRBV7-2 to TRBJ2-5; D is perhaps TRBD1 (6 bases). The CDR3 is made up of 14 amino acids. CDR1 SGHTA and CDR2 FQGNSA come from the germline V gene. Trimming removed 5 bases from V and 2 bases from J, with 12 bases in between. The CDR3 loop reads CASSPQGGQETQYF. The CDR3, as DNA: TGTGCCAGCAGCCCCCAAGGGGGACAAGAGACCCAGTACTTC.

This chain uses TRBV7-2 with TRBJ2-5; a possible D gene is TRBD2 (6 bases). V shed 8 bases and J shed 2 bases, with 15 bases lying between them. From germline, CDR1 is SGHTA and CDR2 FQGNSA. The CDR3 extends over 14 amino acids. The CDR3 DNA is TGTGCCAGCGGGCCGGGACTCCAACAAGAGACCCAGTACTTC. Translating it yields CASGPGLQQETQYF. The complete variable domain, with remaining parts taken from reference TRBV7-2 and TRBJ2-5, reads GAGVSQSPSNKVTEKGKDVELRCDPISGHTALYWYRQSLGQGLEFLIYFQGNSAPDKSGLPSDRFSAERTGGSVSTLTIQRTQQEDSAVYLCASGPGLQQETQYFGPGTRLLVL.